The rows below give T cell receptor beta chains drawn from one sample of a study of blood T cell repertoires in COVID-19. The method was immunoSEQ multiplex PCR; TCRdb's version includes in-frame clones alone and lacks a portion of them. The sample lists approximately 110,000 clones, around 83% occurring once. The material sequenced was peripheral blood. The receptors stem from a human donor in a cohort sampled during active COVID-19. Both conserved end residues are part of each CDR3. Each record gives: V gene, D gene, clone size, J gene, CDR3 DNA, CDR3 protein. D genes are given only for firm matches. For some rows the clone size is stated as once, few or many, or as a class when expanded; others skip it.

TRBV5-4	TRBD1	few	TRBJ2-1	TGTGCCAGCAGCATGGGGGGGGGACAGGGATACAATGAGCAGTTCTTC	CASSMGGGQGYNEQFF
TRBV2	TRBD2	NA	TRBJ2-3	TGTGCCAGCAGTAAGGGGACTAGCGGGGGAACTAGCACAGATACGCAGTATTTT	CASSKGTSGGTSTDTQYF
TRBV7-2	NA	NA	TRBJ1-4	TGTGCCAGCAGCTTAGCGCTAACAGGGAATGAAAAACTGTTTTTT	CASSLALTGNEKLFF
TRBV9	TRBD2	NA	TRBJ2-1	TGTGCCAGCAGCGATTCCTTGAGCGGGGGGTACAATGAGCAGTTCTTC	CASSDSLSGGYNEQFF
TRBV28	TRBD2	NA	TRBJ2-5	TGTGCCAGCAGGCCCGGACTAGCGGGTGAGACCCAGTACTTC	CASRPGLAGETQYF
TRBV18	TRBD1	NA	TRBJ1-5	TGTGCCAGCTCACCAGAGGGGGCGGCTCAGCCCCAGCATTTT	CASSPEGAAQPQHF
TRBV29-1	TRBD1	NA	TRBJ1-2	TGCAGCGTTGGGGGACAGGGCTATGGCTACACCTTC	CSVGGQGYGYTF
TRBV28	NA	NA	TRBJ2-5	TGTGCCAGCAGTTTATCCTTTCAGGATCAAGAGACCCAGTACTTC	CASSLSFQDQETQYF
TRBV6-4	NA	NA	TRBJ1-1	TGTGCCAGCAGTGACTTATGGCGGGGAGCTTTCTTT	CASSDLWRGAFF
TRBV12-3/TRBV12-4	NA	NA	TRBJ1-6	TGTGCCAGCACCTTGAATTCACCCCTCCACTTT	CASTLNSPLHF
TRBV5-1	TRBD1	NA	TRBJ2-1	TGCGCCAGCAGCCGGGACAGGGGCTACAATGAGCAGTTCTTC	CASSRDRGYNEQFF
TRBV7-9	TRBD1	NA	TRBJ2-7	TGTGCCAGCGCCAAACGACAGGGGTCGACTTACGAGCAGTACTTC	CASAKRQGSTYEQYF
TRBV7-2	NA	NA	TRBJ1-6	TGTGCCAGCAGCGTAGAACTAATCCGGCACTCCTATAATTCACCCCTCCACTTT	CASSVELIRHSYNSPLHF
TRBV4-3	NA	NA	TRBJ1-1	TGCGCCAGCAGCCAAGATAGCGGGACGGTGAATGAAGCTTTCTTT	CASSQDSGTVNEAFF
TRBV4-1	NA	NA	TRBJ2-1	TGCGCCAGCAGCCAAGATCCTAGGCCCTACAATGAGCAGTTCTTC	CASSQDPRPYNEQFF
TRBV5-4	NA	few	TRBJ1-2	TGTGCCAGCAGCTTCGACAGGAACTATGGCTACACCTTC	CASSFDRNYGYTF
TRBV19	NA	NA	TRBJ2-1	TGTGCCAGTACGGCGGGGCCTTACAATGAGCAGTTCTTC	CASTAGPYNEQFF
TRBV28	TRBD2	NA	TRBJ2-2	TGTGCCAGCAGTGGGACTAGCGGGGCGAACACCGGGGAGCTGTTTTTT	CASSGTSGANTGELFF
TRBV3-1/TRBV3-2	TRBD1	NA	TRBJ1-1	TGTGCCAGCACACCCTTTGACAGGGGTACTGAAGCTTTCTTT	CASTPFDRGTEAFF
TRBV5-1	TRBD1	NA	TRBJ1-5	TGCGCCAGCAGCTTGGAAGGACAGGTGGATCAGCCCCAGCATTTT	CASSLEGQVDQPQHF
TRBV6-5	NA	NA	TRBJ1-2	TGTGCCAGCAGTACCGGGACATCTAACTATGGCTACACCTTC	CASSTGTSNYGYTF
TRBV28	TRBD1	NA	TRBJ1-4	TGTGCCAGCAGTTTGGGACAGGGCCGAAATGAAAAACTGTTTTTT	CASSLGQGRNEKLFF
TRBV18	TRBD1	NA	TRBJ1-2	TGTGCCAGCTCATCTCAGACAGGGGGCAACTATGGCTACACCTTC	CASSSQTGGNYGYTF
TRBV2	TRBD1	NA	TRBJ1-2	TGTGCCAGCAGCGAGCAGGGGGCAAACTATGGCTACACCTTC	CASSEQGANYGYTF
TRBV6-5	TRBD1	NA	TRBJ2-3	TGTGCCAGCAGCGGACAGGGCCGAGATACGCAGTATTTT	CASSGQGRDTQYF
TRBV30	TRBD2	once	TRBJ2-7	TGTGCCTGGGAGAAACCGGGACTAGCGGGGGACGAGCAGTACTTC	CAWEKPGLAGDEQYF
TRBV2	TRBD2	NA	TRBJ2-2	TGTGCCAGCAGCGTACTAGCGGGAGGCTACGGGGAGCTGTTTTTT	CASSVLAGGYGELFF
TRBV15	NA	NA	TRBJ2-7	TGTGCCACCAGCAGAGAATTCAGTGCCTACGAGCAGTACTTC	CATSREFSAYEQYF
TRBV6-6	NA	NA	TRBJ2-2	TGTGCCAGCAGCCTCACTAGCACCGGGGAGCTGTTTTTT	CASSLTSTGELFF
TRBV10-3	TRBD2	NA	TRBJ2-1	TGTGCCATCAGTGCAGCGGGAGTGGGCAATGAGCAGTTCTTC	CAISAAGVGNEQFF
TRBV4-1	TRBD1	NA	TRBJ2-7	TGCGCCAGCAGCCAAAGCCGGGAGGGGGACAGGGGTCTCTACGAGCAGTACTTC	CASSQSREGDRGLYEQYF
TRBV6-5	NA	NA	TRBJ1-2	TGTGCCAGCAGACGCGATCCCGAGGAATTCTATGGCTACACCTTC	CASRRDPEEFYGYTF
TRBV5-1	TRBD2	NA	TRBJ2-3	TGCGCCAGCAGCTTGGCGTTAGCGGGAGAAACAGATACGCAGTATTTT	CASSLALAGETDTQYF
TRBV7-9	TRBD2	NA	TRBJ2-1	TGTGCCAGCAGCTATGGACTAGCGGGAGGAAATACCTACAATGAGCAGTTCTTC	CASSYGLAGGNTYNEQFF
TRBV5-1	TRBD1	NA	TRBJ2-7	TGCGCCAGCAGCTTTGCGGGACAGGCAACCGAGCAGTACTTC	CASSFAGQATEQYF
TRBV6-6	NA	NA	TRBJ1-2	TGTGCCAGCAGAAAAACAACGCCCGGAGATAACTATGGCTACACCTTC	CASRKTTPGDNYGYTF
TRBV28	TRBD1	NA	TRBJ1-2	TGTGCCAGCACCCTGGGGGACAGACTTTTCTATGGCTACACCTTC	CASTLGDRLFYGYTF
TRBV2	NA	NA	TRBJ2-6	TGTGCCAGCAAACGGTCTGGGGCCAACGTCCTGACTTTC	CASKRSGANVLTF
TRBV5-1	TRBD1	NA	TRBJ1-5	TGCGCCAGCAGCTTGGACAGGGGCGATCAGCCCCAGCATTTT	CASSLDRGDQPQHF